The 13 T cell receptor beta chains in this list originate from one sample, sequenced in a study of blood T cell repertoires in COVID-19 (dated by TCRdb to the early 2020s). The library came from the immunoSEQ multiplex PCR assay. The source is immuneACCESS, and TCRdb retained only in-frame sequences with V and J called. Part of the clones is not carried over; for the studies checked, unresolved V genes explain less than half of this, and the remainder is unexplained. Recorded for this sample are 490,000 or so clones; 70% to 90% of them occurred a single time. Of the sample, 6.5% to 8.5% is held by the ten largest clones. Sequenced sample: PBMCs or T cells enriched from blood (not recorded which). The receptors were gathered from a woman aged 60-75 years who had recovered from COVID-19.

The chain has TRBV18 and TRBJ2-1; 7 nucleotides line up with TRBD1. This CDR3 contains 14 residues. The ends lost 0 bases at V and 7 bases at J; junction bases unmatched: 3. Germline CDR1 is KGHSH and CDR2 is LQKENI. CDR3 DNA sequence: TGTGCCAGCTCACCACCGGACAGGCCGAATGAGCAGTTCTTC. This gives the protein CASSPPDRPNEQFF.

The chain has TRBV7-2 and TRBJ1-2; D gene uncertain. Germline CDR1 reads SGHTA; CDR2 reads FQGNSA. The CDR3 spans 14 residues. V shed 4 bases and J shed 5 bases, with 14 bases lying between them. CDR3 in amino acids: CASSSNAGLYGYTF. The CDR3 bases are TGTGCCAGCAGCTCTAATGCAGGACTTTATGGCTACACCTTC.

The chain employs TRBV3-1 (or the pseudogene TRBV3-2) and TRBJ2-7, with no clear D. V was trimmed by 3 bases and J by 5 bases, leaving 11 bases between them. Germline V gives CDR1 LGHDT, CDR2 YNNKEL (reference sequence). CDR3 length: 13 amino acids. The CDR3 coding sequence is TGTGCCAGCAGCCAGCGCAGGCACAACGAGCAGTACTTC. Residues: CASSQRRHNEQYF.

The rearrangement links TRBV5-1 to TRBJ2-7, with 9 nucleotides matching TRBD1. The CDR3 runs to 14 residues. Germline CDR1 and CDR2: SGHRS and YFSETQ. V lost 5 bases to trimming and J lost 5 bases; unmatched junction nucleotides: 8. The CDR3 DNA sequence: TGCGCCAGCAGTTGGGGACAGGGTTTAGACGAGCAGTACTTC. Protein: CASSWGQGLDEQYF.

The rearrangement uses TRBV7-2 and TRBJ1-1; 7 bases map to TRBD1. The CDR3 length is 13 residues. V gave up 5 bases and J gave up 4 bases; unmatched junction bases: 4. Germline CDR1 is SGHTA and CDR2 is FQGNSA. The CDR3 reads CASSPTGRTEAFF. The CDR3 region has the DNA TGTGCCAGCAGCCCGACAGGGCGCACTGAAGCTTTCTTT. Full variable domain (rest looked up from reference TRBV7-2 and TRBJ1-1): GAGVSQSPSNKVTEKGKDVELRCDPISGHTALYWYRQSLGQGLEFLIYFQGNSAPDKSGLPSDRFSAERTGGSVSTLTIQRTQQEDSAVYLCASSPTGRTEAFFGQGTRLTVV.

As to this clone: Other nucleotide sequences from this sample produce the same CDR3. The J gene is TRBJ1-4, the V gene TRBV15; D perhaps matches TRBD1 (5 bases). Germline CDR1 reads LNHNV; CDR2 reads YYDKDF (reference sequence). Trimming took off 5 bases at V and 4 bases at J, with 14 bases between the two ends. The CDR3 is 15 amino acids. CDR3 residues: CATSRSGGGNEKLFF. The CDR3 DNA is TGTGCCACCAGCCGTTCGGGGGGTGGTAATGAAAAACTGTTTTTT.

The rearrangement links TRBV4-1 to TRBJ2-2; D is unclear. Deletions cut 6 bases from V and 6 bases from J, with 14 bases between. Germline-derived CDR1 and CDR2 are MGHRA and YSYEKL. The CDR3 covers 14 residues. CDR3 residues: CASSTYTQAGELFF. In DNA form, the CDR3 reads TGCGCCAGCAGTACCTACACCCAGGCCGGGGAGCTGTTTTTT.

V and J are TRBV30 and TRBJ1-6; 12 bases line up with TRBD1. Losses at the gene ends were 1 base for V and 10 bases for J; bases not matched to a gene: 2. The CDR3 totals 14 residues. Germline CDR1 reads GTSNPN; CDR2 reads SVGIG (reference sequence). CDR3 nucleotides: TGTGCCTGGAGTGGGGACAGGGGGCTATCACCCCTCCACTTT. As protein: CAWSGDRGLSPLHF. Supplemented by reference TRBV30 and TRBJ1-6, the full variable domain reads SQTIHQWPATLVQPVGSPLSLECTVEGTSNPNLYWYRQAAGRGLQLLFYSVGIGQISSEVPQNLSASRPQDRQFILSSKKLLLSDSGFYLCAWSGDRGLSPLHFGNGTRLTVT.

V gene TRBV3-1 (or the pseudogene TRBV3-2) combines with J gene TRBJ1-3; the D is unclear. V was clipped by 3 bases and J by 4 bases, with 10 bases between them. The CDR3 consists of 14 residues. Germline CDR1 is LGHDT and CDR2 is YNNKEL (reference sequence). CDR3 sequence (DNA): TGTGCCAGCAGCCATATTGGGAGGGGAAACACCATATATTTT. Amino acid sequence: CASSHIGRGNTIYF.

This chain links TRBV7-9 with TRBJ1-6; TRBD1 matches 7 bases. V trimming: 5 bases; J trimming: 1 base; junction bases outside the gene matches: 5. The CDR3 is made up of 16 amino acids. Looked up from germline, CDR1 is SEHNR and CDR2 is FQNEAQ (reference sequence). The CDR3 sequence is CASSTGQVSYNSPLHF. The CDR3 DNA reads as TGTGCCAGCAGCACCGGACAGGTTTCCTATAATTCACCCCTCCACTTT.

The rearrangement uses TRBV11-2 and TRBJ1-6, with 7 bases lining up with TRBD1. CDR3 length: 15 residues. Germline values: CDR1 SGHAT, CDR2 FQNNGV. Trimming at V came to 5 bases and at J to 9 bases, leaving 10 bases not matched to a gene. CDR3 in amino acids: CASSPTTGNTSPLHF. The CDR3 bases are TGTGCCAGCAGCCCAACGACAGGGAACACTTCACCCCTCCACTTT. The entire variable domain, with the rest obtained from reference TRBV11-2 and TRBJ1-6, is as follows: EAGVAQSPRYKIIEKRQSVAFWCNPISGHATLYWYQQILGQGPKLLIQFQNNGVVDDSQLPKDRFSAERLKGVDSTLKIQPAKLEDSAVYLCASSPTTGNTSPLHFGNGTRLTVT.

V gene TRBV2 combines with J gene TRBJ1-2; no reliable D call. The V end lost 3 bases, the J end lost 4 bases, and 6 bases lay between the germline ends. Germline lookup yields CDR1 SNHLY and CDR2 FYNNEI. This CDR3 comprises 12 residues. This CDR3 is CASSEGGYGYTF. CDR3 coding DNA: TGTGCCAGCAGTGAGGGAGGCTATGGCTACACCTTC.

This clone was recorded once. J is TRBJ1-1 and V is TRBV28, with D possibly TRBD1 on 6 matching bases. The CDR3 is made up of 14 amino acids. V was trimmed by 2 bases and J by 3 bases, leaving 10 bases between them. Germline V gives CDR1 MDHEN, CDR2 SYDVKM. CDR3 DNA sequence: TGTGCCAGCAGTTTACCTACAGGGTACACTGAAGCTTTCTTT. It specifies CASSLPTGYTEAFF.